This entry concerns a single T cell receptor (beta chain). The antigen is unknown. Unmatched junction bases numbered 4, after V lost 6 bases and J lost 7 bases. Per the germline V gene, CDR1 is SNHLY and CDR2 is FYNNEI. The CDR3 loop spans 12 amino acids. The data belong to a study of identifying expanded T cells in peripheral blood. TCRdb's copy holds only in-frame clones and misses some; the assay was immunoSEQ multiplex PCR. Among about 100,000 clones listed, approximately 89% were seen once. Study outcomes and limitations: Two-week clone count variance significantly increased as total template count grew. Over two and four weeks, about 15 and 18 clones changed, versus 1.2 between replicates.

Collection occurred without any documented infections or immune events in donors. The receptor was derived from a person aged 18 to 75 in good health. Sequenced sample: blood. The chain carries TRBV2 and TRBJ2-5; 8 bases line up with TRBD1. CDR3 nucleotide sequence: TGTGCCAGCAGGAGACAGGGGACGACCCAGTACTTC. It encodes CASRRQGTTQYF. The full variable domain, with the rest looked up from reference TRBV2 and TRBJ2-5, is EPEVTQTPSHQVTQMGQEVILRCVPISNHLYFYWYRQILGQKVEFLVSFYNNEISEKSEIFDDQFSVERPDGSNFTLKIRSTKLEDSAMYFCASRRQGTTQYFGPGTRLLVL.